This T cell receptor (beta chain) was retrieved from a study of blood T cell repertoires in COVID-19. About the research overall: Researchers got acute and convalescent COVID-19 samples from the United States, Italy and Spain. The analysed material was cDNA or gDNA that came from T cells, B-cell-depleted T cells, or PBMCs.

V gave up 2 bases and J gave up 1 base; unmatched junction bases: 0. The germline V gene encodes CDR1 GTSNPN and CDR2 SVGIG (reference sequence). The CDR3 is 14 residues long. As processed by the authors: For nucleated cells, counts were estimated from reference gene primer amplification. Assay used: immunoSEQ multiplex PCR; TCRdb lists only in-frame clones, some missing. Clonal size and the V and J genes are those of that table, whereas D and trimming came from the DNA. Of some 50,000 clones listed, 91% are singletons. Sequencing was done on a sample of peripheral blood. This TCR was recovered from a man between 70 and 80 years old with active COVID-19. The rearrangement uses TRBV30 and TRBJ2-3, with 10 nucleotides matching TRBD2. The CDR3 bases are TGTGCCTGGAGTACTAGCGGGGGCACAGATACGCAGTATTTT. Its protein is CAWSTSGGTDTQYF. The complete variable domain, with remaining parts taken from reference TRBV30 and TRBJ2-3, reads SQTIHQWPATLVQPVGSPLSLECTVEGTSNPNLYWYRQAAGRGLQLLFYSVGIGQISSEVPQNLSASRPQDRQFILSSKKLLLSDSGFYLCAWSTSGGTDTQYFGPGTRLTVL.